A single sample gave rise to the 6 T cell receptor beta chains below, sequenced in a study of T cell repertoires in aging, cancer and after chemotherapy. TCR beta rearrangements were amplified from peripheral blood genomic DNA. A mixed TRB-A/B primer pool amplified rearranged TRB by multiplex touch-down PCR. MiXCR, applied by TCRdb to the multiplex PCR reads, yields one record per CDR3 protein. The table lists some 780 distinct CDR3 sequences, roughly 24% of them singletons. The sequencing sample was made of blood. These receptors originate from a human donor with a solid tumor.

This chain connects TRBV29-1 to TRBJ2-7, with 8 nucleotides matching TRBD2. Germline V gives CDR1 SQVTM, CDR2 ANQGSEA. V lost 7 bases, J lost 0 bases, and 5 bases stayed unmatched. This CDR3 is 13 amino acids long. The DNA of the CDR3 is TGCAGCGCTCGAGGGACTAGCTCCTACGAGCAGTACTTC. Translating it yields CSARGTSSYEQYF.

Relative to its sample, this clonotype is large. The chain has TRBV12-3 or TRBV12-4 and TRBJ2-1; D is perhaps TRBD2 (6 bases). The CDR3 length is 15 residues. Trimming pared 3 bases from V and 1 base from J, leaving 10 bases between. The CDR3 is CASSFSGGSYNEQFF. The CDR3 DNA is TGTGCCAGCAGTTTCTCAGGAGGGTCCTACAATGAGCAGTTCTTC.

By share, this clonotype ranks as large. The V gene is TRBV19, the J gene TRBJ2-3; 7 nucleotides line up with TRBD1. Trimming at V came to 5 bases and at J to 1 base, leaving 6 bases not matched to a gene. Looked up from germline, CDR1 is LNHDA and CDR2 is SQIVND (reference sequence). The CDR3 sequence is 15 residues long. CDR3 loop: CASSGGQPGTDTQYF. CDR3 DNA: TGTGCCAGTAGTGGGGGACAGCCTGGCACAGATACGCAGTATTTT.

By proportion, this clonotype is large. The J gene is TRBJ2-2, the V gene TRBV29-1; TRBD1 aligns across 9 bases. V gave up 0 bases and J gave up 5 bases; unmatched junction bases: 10. Germline V gene sequence: CDR1 SQVTM, CDR2 ANQGSEA. The CDR3 contains 17 residues. CDR3 bases: TGCAGCGTTGAAGATCCAGGACAGGGGATAAGAACCGGGGAGCTGTTTTTT. It yields the protein CSVEDPGQGIRTGELFF.

This clonotype is medium-sized. CDR3 sequence reads: CASSISVAASYEQYF. In DNA form, the CDR3 reads TGTGCCAGTAGTATATCCGTCGCAGCTTCCTACGAGCAGTACTTC. The chain recombines TRBV19 with TRBJ2-7; no clear D gene. V was trimmed by 2 bases and J by 1 base, leaving 12 bases between them. CDR3 length equals 15 residues. Germline CDR1 LNHDA, CDR2 SQIVND (reference sequence).

The chain joins TRBV19 to TRBJ1-1, with 10 bases fitting TRBD1. V gave up 5 bases and J gave up 5 bases; unmatched junction bases: 8. CDR3 length: 15 amino acids. Germline CDR1 LNHDA, CDR2 SQIVND (reference sequence). CDR3 sequence: CASSPGQGGGTEAFF. The CDR3 DNA reads TGTGCCAGTAGTCCCGGACAGGGGGGGGGGACTGAAGCTTTCTTT.